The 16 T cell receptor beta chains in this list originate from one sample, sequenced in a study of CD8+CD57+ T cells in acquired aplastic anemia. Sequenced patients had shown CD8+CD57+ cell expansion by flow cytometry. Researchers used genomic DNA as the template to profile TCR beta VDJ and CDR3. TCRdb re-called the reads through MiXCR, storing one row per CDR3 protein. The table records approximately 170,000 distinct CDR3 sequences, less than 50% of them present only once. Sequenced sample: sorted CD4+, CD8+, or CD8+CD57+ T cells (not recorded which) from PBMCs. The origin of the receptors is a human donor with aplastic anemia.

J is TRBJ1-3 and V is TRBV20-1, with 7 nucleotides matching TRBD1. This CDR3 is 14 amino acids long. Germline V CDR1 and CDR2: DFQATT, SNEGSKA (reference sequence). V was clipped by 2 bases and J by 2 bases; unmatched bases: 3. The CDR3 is CSARYRGPGNTIYF. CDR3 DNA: TGCAGTGCTAGATACAGGGGACCTGGAAACACCATATATTTT.

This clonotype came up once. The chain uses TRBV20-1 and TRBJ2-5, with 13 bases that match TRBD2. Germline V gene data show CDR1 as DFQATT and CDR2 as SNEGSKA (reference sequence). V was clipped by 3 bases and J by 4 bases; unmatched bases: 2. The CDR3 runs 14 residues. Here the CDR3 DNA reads TGCAGTGCTAGCAGGACTAGCGGGGGAGAGACCCAGTACTTC. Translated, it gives CSASRTSGGETQYF.

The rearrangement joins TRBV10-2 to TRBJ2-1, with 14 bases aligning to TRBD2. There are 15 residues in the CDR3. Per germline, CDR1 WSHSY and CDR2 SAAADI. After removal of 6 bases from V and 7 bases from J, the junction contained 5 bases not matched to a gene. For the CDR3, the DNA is TGCGCCAGCAGCGCGGGGACTAGCGGGGGAAATGAGCAGTTCTTC. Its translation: CASSAGTSGGNEQFF.

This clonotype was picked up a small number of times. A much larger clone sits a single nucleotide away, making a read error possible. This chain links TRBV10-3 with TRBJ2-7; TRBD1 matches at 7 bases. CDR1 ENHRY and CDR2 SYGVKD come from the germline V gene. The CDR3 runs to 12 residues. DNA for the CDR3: TGTGTCATCAGCCGGACAGGTTACGAGCAGTACTTC. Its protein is CVISRTGYEQYF.

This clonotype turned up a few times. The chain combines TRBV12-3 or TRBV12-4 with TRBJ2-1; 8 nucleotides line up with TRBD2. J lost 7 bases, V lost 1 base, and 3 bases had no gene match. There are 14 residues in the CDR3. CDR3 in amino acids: CASSLVGGANEQFF. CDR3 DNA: TGTGCCAGCAGTTTAGTCGGGGGGGCAAATGAGCAGTTCTTC.

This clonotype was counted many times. The CDR3 loop is CASSSAGGGIRAVNTEAFF. The DNA for the CDR3 is TGTGCCAGCAGCTCCGCCGGGGGGGGAATTCGAGCGGTGAACACTGAAGCTTTCTTT. The chain has TRBV11-2 and TRBJ1-1, with D perhaps matching TRBD1 (5 bases). Germline-derived CDR1 and CDR2 are SGHAT and FQNNGV. V was pared by 4 bases and J by 0 bases, with 24 bases between. The CDR3 has 19 amino acids.

CDR3 sequence reads: CASSEIQGAQDYGYTF. CDR3 bases: TGTGCCAGCAGTGAAATACAGGGGGCACAGGACTATGGCTACACCTTC. The chain is built from TRBV25-1 and TRBJ1-2, with 9 positions matching TRBD1. J lost 3 bases, V lost 2 bases, and 7 bases had no gene match. The CDR3 contains 16 residues. Germline assignment: CDR1 MGHDK and CDR2 SYGVNS.

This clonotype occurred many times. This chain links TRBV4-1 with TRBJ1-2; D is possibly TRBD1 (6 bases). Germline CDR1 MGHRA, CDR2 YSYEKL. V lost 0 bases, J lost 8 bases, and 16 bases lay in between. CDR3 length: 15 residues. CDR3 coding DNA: TGCGCCAGCAGCCAAGAAAACGGGGGCGGGTACGGCTACACCTTC. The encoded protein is CASSQENGGGYGYTF.

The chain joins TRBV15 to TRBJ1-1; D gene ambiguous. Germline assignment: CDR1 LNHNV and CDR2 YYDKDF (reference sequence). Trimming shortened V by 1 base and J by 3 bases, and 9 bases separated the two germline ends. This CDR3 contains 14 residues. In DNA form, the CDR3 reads TGTGCCACCAGCAGAGGTGGGGTGGACACTGAAGCTTTCTTT. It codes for CATSRGGVDTEAFF.

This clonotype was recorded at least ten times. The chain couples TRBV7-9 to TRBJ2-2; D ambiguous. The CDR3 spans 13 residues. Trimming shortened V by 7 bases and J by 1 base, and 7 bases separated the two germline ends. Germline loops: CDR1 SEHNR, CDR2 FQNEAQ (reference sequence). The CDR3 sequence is CASNPLNTGELFF. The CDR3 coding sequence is TGTGCCAGCAATCCGTTGAACACCGGGGAGCTGTTTTTT.

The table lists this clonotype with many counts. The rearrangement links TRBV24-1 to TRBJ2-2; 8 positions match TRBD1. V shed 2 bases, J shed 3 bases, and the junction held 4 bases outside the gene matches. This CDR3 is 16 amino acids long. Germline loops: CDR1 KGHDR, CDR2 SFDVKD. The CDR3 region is CATSDSGQGDTGELFF. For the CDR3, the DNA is TGTGCCACCAGTGATTCAGGACAGGGCGACACCGGGGAGCTGTTTTTT.

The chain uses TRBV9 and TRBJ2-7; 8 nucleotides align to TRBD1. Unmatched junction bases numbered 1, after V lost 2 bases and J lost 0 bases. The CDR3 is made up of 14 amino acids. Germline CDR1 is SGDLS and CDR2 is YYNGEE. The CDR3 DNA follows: TGTGCCAGCAGCGTGGGACAGGACTCCTACGAGCAGTACTTC. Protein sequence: CASSVGQDSYEQYF.

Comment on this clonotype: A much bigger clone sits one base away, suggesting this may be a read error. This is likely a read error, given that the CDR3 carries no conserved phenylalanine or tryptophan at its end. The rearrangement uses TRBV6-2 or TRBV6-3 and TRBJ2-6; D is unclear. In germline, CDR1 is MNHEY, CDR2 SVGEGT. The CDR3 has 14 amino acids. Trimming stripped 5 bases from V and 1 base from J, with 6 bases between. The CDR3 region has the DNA TGTGCCAGCAGTCAATTATCTGGGGCCAACGTCCTGACTTCC. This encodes CASSQLSGANVLTS.

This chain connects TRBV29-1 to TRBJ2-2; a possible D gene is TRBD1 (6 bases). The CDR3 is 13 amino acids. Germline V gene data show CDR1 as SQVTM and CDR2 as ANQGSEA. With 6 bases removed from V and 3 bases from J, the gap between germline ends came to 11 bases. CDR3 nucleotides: TGCAGCGTCCGGACAGTCGACACCGGGGAGCTGTTTTTT. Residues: CSVRTVDTGELFF.

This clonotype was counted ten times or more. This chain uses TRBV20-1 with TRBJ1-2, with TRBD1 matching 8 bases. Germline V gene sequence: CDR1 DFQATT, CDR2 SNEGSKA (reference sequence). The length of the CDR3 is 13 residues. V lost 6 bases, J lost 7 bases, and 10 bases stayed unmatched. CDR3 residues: CSAPGTGLSGYTF. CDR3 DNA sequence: TGCAGTGCACCCGGGACAGGTTTGTCTGGCTACACCTTC.

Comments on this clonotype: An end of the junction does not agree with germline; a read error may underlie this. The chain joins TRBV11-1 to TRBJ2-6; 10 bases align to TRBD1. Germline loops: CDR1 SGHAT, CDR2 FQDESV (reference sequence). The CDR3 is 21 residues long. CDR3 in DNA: TGTGCCAGCAGAACAATCAGGGCCCGGGACAGGGGATACTCTGGGCCCAACGTCCTGACTTTC. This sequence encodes CASRTIRARDRGYSGPNVLTF.